The present T cell receptor beta chain was sequenced within a study of cytomegalovirus exposure and HLA in healthy donors. The germline V gene encodes CDR1 PRHDT and CDR2 FYEKMQ (reference sequence). This CDR3 region has 13 residues. A multiplex PCR was run with 60 Vbeta primers and 13 Jbeta primers. This table comes from immunoSEQ multiplex PCR, and its TCRdb copy is limited to in-frame clones, with some not included. The table records approximately 140,000 clones, around 66% of them present only once. Source material: PBMCs. This TCR was sampled from a woman in her fifties or sixties in good health and CMV-seronegative. The chain recombines TRBV13 with TRBJ2-5, with unresolved D. The J call is doubtful: the DNA matches TRBJ2-7 better. CDR3 DNA sequence: TGTGCCAGCAGCCCCCCCGACTCCTACGAGCAGTACTTC. Its protein product is CASSPPDSYEQYF.